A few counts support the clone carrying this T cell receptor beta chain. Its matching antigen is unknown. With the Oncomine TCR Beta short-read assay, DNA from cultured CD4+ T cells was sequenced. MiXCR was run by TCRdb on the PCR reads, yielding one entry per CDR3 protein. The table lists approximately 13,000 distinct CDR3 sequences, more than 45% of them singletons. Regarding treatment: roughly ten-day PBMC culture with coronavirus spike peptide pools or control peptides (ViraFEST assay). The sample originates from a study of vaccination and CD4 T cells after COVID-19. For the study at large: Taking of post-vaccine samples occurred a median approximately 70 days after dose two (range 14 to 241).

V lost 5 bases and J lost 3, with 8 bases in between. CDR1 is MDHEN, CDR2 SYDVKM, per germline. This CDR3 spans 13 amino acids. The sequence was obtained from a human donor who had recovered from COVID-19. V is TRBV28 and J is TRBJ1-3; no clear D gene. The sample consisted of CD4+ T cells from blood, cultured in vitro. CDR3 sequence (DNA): TGTGCCAGCAGTCCCGACATTGGAAACACCATATATTTT. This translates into CASSPDIGNTIYF.